The 15 T cell receptor beta chains presented below share a single source sample, sequenced in a study of CD8 T cell repertoires and HIV-1 epitope variants. No cognate antigen is known for these TCRs. Assay: immunoSEQ multiplex PCR; the TCRdb copy retains only in-frame clones and omits some. The sample comprises about 5,500 clones, approximately 72% of which are singletons, and approximately 39% rests with the top ten. Sequencing was performed on cultured CD8+ T cells derived from PBMCs. Every receptor here comes from a male donor with HIV.

The chain joins TRBV28 to TRBJ1-1; D is possibly TRBD1 (5 bases). CDR1 and CDR2 from the germline V gene are MDHEN and SYDVKM. The germline V and J ends were trimmed by 6 bases and 4 bases, with 21 bases remaining between them. This CDR3 has 16 amino acids. The CDR3 sequence is CASRYQERVRGTEAFF. The CDR3 bases are TGTGCCAGCAGATACCAAGAAAGGGTTAGGGGCACTGAAGCTTTCTTT.

This clone was counted a few times. The chain uses TRBV5-6 and TRBJ2-7; no clear D gene. The CDR3 loop spans 15 amino acids. With 3 bases removed from V and 4 bases from J, the gap between germline ends came to 17 bases. The V gene's germline CDR1 is SGHDT and CDR2 YYEEEE. The CDR3: CASSWSENMVYEQYF. CDR3 in DNA: TGTGCCAGCAGCTGGTCCGAAAATATGGTGTACGAGCAGTACTTC.

The V call is TRBV7-3, the J call TRBJ1-1; D is ambiguous. Trimming shortened V by 8 bases and J by 1 base, and 11 bases separated the two germline ends. Germline CDR1 is SGHTA and CDR2 is FQGTGA. The CDR3 runs to 13 residues. Here the CDR3 reads CASSPGRNTEAFF. The DNA of the CDR3 is TGTGCCAGCTCTCCCGGCAGGAACACTGAAGCTTTCTTT. The full variable domain, its missing parts supplied by reference TRBV7-3 and TRBJ1-1, is GAGVSQTPSNKVTEKGKYVELRCDPISGHTALYWYRQSLGQGPEFLIYFQGTGAADDSGLPNDRFFAVRPEGSVSTLKIQRTERGDSAVYLCASSPGRNTEAFFGQGTRLTVV.

This rearrangement joins TRBV7-8 to TRBJ1-5; no clear D. V was clipped by 5 bases and J by 5 bases, with 10 bases between them. This CDR3 spans 13 amino acids. The germline V gene has CDR1 SGHVS and CDR2 FQNEAQ. Here the CDR3 reads CASSQRWDQPQHF. The CDR3 DNA reads as TGTGCCAGCAGCCAAAGGTGGGATCAGCCCCAGCATTTT.

The V and J genes are TRBV7-9 and TRBJ1-2; no clear D gene. CDR3 length: 13 amino acids. Germline values: CDR1 SEHNR, CDR2 FQNEAQ (reference sequence). V gave up 0 bases and J gave up 8 bases, with 10 bases separating them. The CDR3, as DNA: TGTGCCAGCAGCTTAGCGCGGCAGGCAGGCTACACCTTC. It encodes CASSLARQAGYTF.

The V and J genes are TRBV30 and TRBJ2-2, with D hard to call. V was trimmed by 4 bases and J by 5 bases, leaving 8 bases between them. Per the germline V gene, CDR1 is GTSNPN and CDR2 is SVGIG (reference sequence). This CDR3 region has 12 residues. The chain's CDR3 is CAWNLGTGELFF. The CDR3 DNA reads TGTGCCTGGAATTTGGGTACCGGGGAGCTGTTTTTT.

The V and J genes are TRBV28 and TRBJ2-7, with 11 nucleotides matching TRBD1. In germline, CDR1 is MDHEN, CDR2 SYDVKM. The CDR3 sequence is 17 residues long. Trimming removed 3 bases from V and 2 bases from J; junction bases left unmatched: 9. DNA for the CDR3: TGTGCCAGCAGTTTCAGGGGGACAGGGGGTCATACCTACGAGCAGTACTTC. It yields the protein CASSFRGTGGHTYEQYF.

This chain joins TRBV21-1 and TRBJ1-3; the tabulated D call, TRBD1, remains unverified against the DNA. TRBV21-1 is shown as a pseudogene. The CDR3 has 18 residues. DNA of the CDR3: TGTGCCAGCAGCAAAGAGGGCGACAGGCCCAAAGGGAGAAACACCATATATTTT. Translating it yields CASSKEGDRPKGRNTIYF.

This clone is a singleton in its sample. This chain links TRBV5-1 with TRBJ2-5; no definite D call. CDR1 is SGHRS and CDR2 is YFSETQ in the germline V gene. There are 14 residues in the CDR3. V was shortened by 3 bases and J by 4 bases, with 13 bases between the two germline ends. The CDR3 loop reads CASSSVTGVETQYF. The CDR3 DNA reads as TGCGCCAGCAGCTCGGTCACGGGCGTAGAGACCCAGTACTTC.

This chain connects TRBV28 to TRBJ1-1; tentative D call: TRBD1 (6 bases). The CDR3 covers 18 residues. V lost 5 bases to trimming and J lost 5 bases, with 27 bases between them. Germline V gene sequence: CDR1 MDHEN, CDR2 SYDVKM. The CDR3 coding sequence is TGTGCCAGCAGTATCCCGTTCCGAACAGGGAAGGTAGGGACTGAAGCTTTCTTT. Its translation is CASSIPFRTGKVGTEAFF.

The J gene is TRBJ1-6, the V gene TRBV18; D is unresolved. The CDR3 length is 14 residues. V dropped 1 base and J dropped 5 bases, with 6 bases sitting between them. The germline V gene encodes CDR1 KGHSH and CDR2 LQKENI. This chain's CDR3 is CASSPQGNNSPLHF. In nucleotides, the CDR3 is TGTGCCAGCTCACCACAGGGTAATAATTCACCCCTCCACTTT.

This chain uses TRBV28 with TRBJ2-7; D gene uncertain. The V end lost 6 bases, the J end lost 0 bases, and 9 bases lay between the germline ends. CDR3 length equals 13 residues. CDR1 and CDR2 (germline): MDHEN, SYDVKM. The CDR3 bases are TGTGCCAGCAGCAACGACTTCTCCTACGAGCAGTACTTC. It is translated as CASSNDFSYEQYF.

The CDR3 region is CASRAPEGIMNTEAFF. The CDR3 DNA is TGTGCCAGCAGGGCCCCTGAAGGGATCATGAACACTGAAGCTTTCTTT. The rearrangement joins TRBV6-6 to TRBJ1-1, with D unclear. V was cut by 6 bases and J by 0 bases, with 17 bases left in between. This CDR3 is built from 16 residues. Germline loops: CDR1 MNHNY, CDR2 SVGAGI (reference sequence).

This clone was counted only a few times. The V call is TRBV15, the J call TRBJ1-2, with 7 bases lining up with TRBD1. Trimming at V came to 0 bases and at J to 6 bases, leaving 10 bases not matched to a gene. This CDR3 region has 16 residues. Germline V lookup: CDR1 LNHNV, CDR2 YYDKDF (reference sequence). DNA for the CDR3: TGTGCCACCAGCAGAGATTCAGGGGGGGCGCAGGATGGCTACACCTTC. It codes for CATSRDSGGAQDGYTF.

This clone was recorded once. V usage is TRBV11-3 and J usage is TRBJ2-1, with TRBD1 identical over 9 bases. This CDR3 is 15 amino acids long. J lost 4 bases, V lost 4 bases, and 5 bases had no gene match. From germline, CDR1 is SGHNT and CDR2 YENEEA. The CDR3 region has the DNA TGTGCCAGCAGCTCCGGGACAGGGCTATACAATGAGCAGTTCTTC. Amino acid sequence: CASSSGTGLYNEQFF.